The 7 T cell receptor beta chains given below trace back to one sample, sequenced in a study of CD8+ T cells in alopecia areata. cDNA reverse transcribed from extracted RNA served as the sequencing template. Profiled with immunoSEQ multiplex PCR; TCRdb holds only in-frame clones, not every one. The table shows 8,000 to 10,000 clones, with 67% occurring only once. Lesional scalp tissue (obtained by punch biopsy) and peripheral blood were collected from alopecia areata patients. Sample: skin. The receptors derive from a human donor with alopecia areata.

The DNA for the CDR3 is TGTGCCAGCAGTGACAGGGCCACCGGGGAGCTGTTTTTT. Translated: CASSDRATGELFF. This rearrangement joins TRBV6-4 to TRBJ2-2, with D uncertain. Germline V gene data show CDR1 as MRHNA and CDR2 as SNTAGT. This CDR3 is built from 13 residues. Trimming took off 2 bases at V and 4 bases at J, with 5 bases between the two ends.

The chain has TRBV28 and TRBJ2-3; D unresolved. This CDR3 is 16 amino acids long. Germline V gene lookup returns CDR1 MDHEN and CDR2 SYDVKM. V lost 4 bases, J lost 0 bases, and 14 bases lay in between. The CDR3 DNA reads as TGTGCCAGCAGTTCCGGACGGATTGAGAGCACAGATACGCAGTATTTT. This gives the protein CASSSGRIESTDTQYF.

The chain is built from TRBV7-8 and TRBJ1-1, with 7 bases that match TRBD1. The J segment lost 2 bases and the V segment lost 5 bases, leaving 5 bases of the junction unmatched. Germline-derived CDR1 and CDR2 are SGHVS and FQNEAQ. This CDR3 is 14 amino acids long. The CDR3 DNA is TGTGCCAGCAGCCAAAGACAGGGTAACACTGAAGCTTTCTTT. It encodes CASSQRQGNTEAFF.

The chain uses TRBV5-1 and TRBJ2-1, with TRBD2 matching over 8 bases. V lost 1 base to trimming and J lost 7 bases; unmatched junction nucleotides: 7. Germline CDR1 SGHRS, CDR2 YFSETQ. CDR3 length: 15 residues. CDR3 DNA: TGCGCCAGCAGCTTGTTACCGGGACTAGAAAATGAGCAGTTCTTC. This translates into CASSLLPGLENEQFF.

J is TRBJ2-3 and V is TRBV7-3, with 9 bases that match TRBD1. V lost 5 bases to trimming and J lost 8 bases; unmatched junction nucleotides: 8. This CDR3 is built from 14 residues. Germline CDR1 reads SGHTA; CDR2 reads FQGTGA. The CDR3 coding sequence is TGTGCCAGCAGCCTACAGGGGGCAAGCCCTACGCAGTATTTT. Its translation: CASSLQGASPTQYF.

The CDR3: CASSPSPSRGYEQYF. The CDR3, as DNA: TGCGCCAGCAGCCCCAGCCCTAGCAGGGGGTACGAGCAGTACTTC. The chain has TRBV4-1 and TRBJ2-7; 7 nucleotides line up with TRBD1. J lost 4 bases, V lost 4 bases, and 10 bases had no gene match. There are 15 residues in the CDR3. The germline CDR1 and CDR2 sequences are MGHRA and YSYEKL.

The V gene is TRBV30, the J gene TRBJ2-3, with TRBD2 as a possible D gene (6 bases). Germline values: CDR1 GTSNPN, CDR2 SVGIG (reference sequence). There are 13 residues in the CDR3. Trimming took 0 bases from V and 4 from J, leaving 8 bases between them. The CDR3, as DNA: TGTGCCTGGAGTGTCCGACTAGCAGATACGCAGTATTTT. Translation: CAWSVRLADTQYF.